This T cell receptor (beta chain) was found in a study of T-cell reconstitution after alpha-beta-depleted transplantation in children. Using unique molecular identifiers, the investigators prepared the TCRbeta library. A single record per CDR3 protein comes from TCRdb applying MiXCR to the PCR reads. This repertoire shows about 690,000 distinct CDR3 sequences, roughly 15% found once; its top ten account for approximately 1%. The V gene's germline CDR1 is SGHRS and CDR2 YFSETQ. The CDR3 has 14 residues. The V end was cut by 4 bases, the J end by 5 bases, with 13 bases between. The specimen was PBMCs from the stem cell graft donor, collected from the stem cell graft. This chain uses TRBV5-1 with TRBJ2-4; D perhaps matches TRBD1 (6 bases). The receptor's source is a human donor who donated a stem cell graft to a child with acute myeloid leukemia. The CDR3 loop is CASSPVDSQNIQYF. The CDR3 DNA follows: TGCGCCAGCAGCCCCGTGGACAGCCAAAACATTCAGTACTTC.